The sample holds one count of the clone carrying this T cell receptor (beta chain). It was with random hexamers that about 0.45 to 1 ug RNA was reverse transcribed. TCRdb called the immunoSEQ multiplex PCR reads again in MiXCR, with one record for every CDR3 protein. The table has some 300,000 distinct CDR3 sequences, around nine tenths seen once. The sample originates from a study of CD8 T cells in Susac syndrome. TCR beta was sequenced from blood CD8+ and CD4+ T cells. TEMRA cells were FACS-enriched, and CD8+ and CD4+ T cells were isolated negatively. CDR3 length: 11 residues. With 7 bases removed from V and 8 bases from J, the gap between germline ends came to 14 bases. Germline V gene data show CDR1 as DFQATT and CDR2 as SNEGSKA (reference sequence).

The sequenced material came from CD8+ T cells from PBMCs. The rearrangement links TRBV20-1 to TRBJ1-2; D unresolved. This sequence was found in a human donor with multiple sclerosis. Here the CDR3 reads CSGPTASGYTF. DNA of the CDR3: TGCAGTGGACCAACGGCCTCCGGCTACACCTTC.